One and the same sample provided the 29 T cell receptor beta chains below, sequenced in a study of early T cells in non-severe SARS-CoV-2 infection. TCRdb independently ran MiXCR on the 5' RACE reads; one entry per CDR3 protein. The data hold about 83,000 distinct CDR3 sequences, with 8.5% to 12% observed a single time. The input for sequencing was whole blood, taken at baseline. Source of these receptors: an adult who was a healthcare worker with PCR-confirmed SARS-CoV-2 infection or an uninfected control (not recorded which).

The V gene is TRBV7-9, the J gene TRBJ2-4, with TRBD1 identical over 7 bases. Trimming cost V 5 bases and J 8 bases; bases outside gene matches: 9. The CDR3 loop spans 14 amino acids. The germline gives CDR1 SEHNR, CDR2 FQNEAQ (reference sequence). CDR3 DNA: TGTGCCAGCAGCACGTACAGGGGACGGGACATTCAGTACTTC. It translates to CASSTYRGRDIQYF. Filled out from reference TRBV7-9 and TRBJ2-4, the complete variable domain reads DTGVSQNPRHKITKRGQNVTFRCDPISEHNRLYWYRQTLGQGPEFLTYFQNEAQLEKSRLLSDRFSAERPKGSFSTLEIQRTEQGDSAMYLCASSTYRGRDIQYFGAGTRLSVL.

This clonotype was recorded many times. The V call is TRBV2, the J call TRBJ2-1, with a tentative D call TRBD1 (6 bases). The CDR3 loop spans 14 amino acids. V lost 4 bases and J lost 8, with 15 bases in between. Germline CDR1 SNHLY, CDR2 FYNNEI. The CDR3, as DNA: TGTGCCAGCAGTGTCGGGACGAGGGGGTATGAGCAGTTCTTC. It is translated as CASSVGTRGYEQFF. The full variable domain, rest sourced from reference TRBV2 and TRBJ2-1, is EPEVTQTPSHQVTQMGQEVILRCVPISNHLYFYWYRQILGQKVEFLVSFYNNEISEKSEIFDDQFSVERPDGSNFTLKIRSTKLEDSAMYFCASSVGTRGYEQFFGPGTRLTVL.

This clonotype was picked up a small number of times. The chain carries TRBV20-1 and TRBJ2-1; 7 bases fit TRBD2. The V gene end was trimmed by 2 bases and the J gene end by 8 bases; junction bases not matched to a gene: 9. The CDR3 covers 14 residues. CDR1 and CDR2 from the germline V gene are DFQATT and SNEGSKA (reference sequence). CDR3 residues: CSARIPAGVYEQFF. The CDR3 region has the DNA TGCAGTGCTAGAATCCCCGCGGGAGTGTATGAGCAGTTCTTC.

This clonotype was seen ten or more times. The J gene is TRBJ1-4, the V gene TRBV18, with D possibly being TRBD1 (5 bases). This CDR3 has 17 amino acids. Trimming stripped 3 bases from V and 4 bases from J, with 18 bases between. CDR1 KGHSH and CDR2 LQKENI come from the germline V gene. The DNA of the CDR3 is TGTGCCAGCTCACCCCTGGGGCCAAAGGCCAGTAATGAAAAACTGTTTTTT. It encodes CASSPLGPKASNEKLFF. Complete variable domain (other parts from reference TRBV18 and TRBJ1-4): NAGVMQNPRHLVRRRGQEARLRCSPMKGHSHVYWYRQLPEEGLKFMVYLQKENIIDESGMPKERFSAEFPKEGPSILRIQQVVRGDSAAYFCASSPLGPKASNEKLFFGSGTQLSVL.

The chain uses TRBV28 and TRBJ2-1; 12 bases align to TRBD2. Germline V gives CDR1 MDHEN, CDR2 SYDVKM. The V and J ends lost 6 bases and 5 bases, in that order; junction bases with no gene match: 11. The CDR3 is 17 amino acids. The CDR3 reads CASRKTRTSGAHNEQFF. The DNA of the CDR3 is TGTGCCAGCAGGAAGACGAGGACTAGCGGGGCTCACAATGAGCAGTTCTTC.

This clonotype appeared many times. The rearrangement uses TRBV7-3 and TRBJ2-3; 7 bases line up with TRBD1. The CDR3 loop spans 13 amino acids. V lost 4 bases and J lost 7; bases outside the gene matches: 5. The germline CDR1 and CDR2 sequences are SGHTA and FQGTGA. The DNA for the CDR3 is TGTGCCAGCAGCTCGACAGGGTTTAATACGCAGTATTTT. It codes for CASSSTGFNTQYF.

This chain links TRBV5-4 with TRBJ2-7; 11 bases agree with TRBD1. The V gene's germline CDR1 is SGHNT and CDR2 YYREEE (reference sequence). J gave up 4 bases and V 3 bases, and 6 bases lay outside the gene matches. CDR3 length: 15 residues. For the CDR3, the DNA is TGTGCCAGCAGCTCCGGGGGACAGGGGGTTTACGAGCAGTACTTC. Its translation is CASSSGGQGVYEQYF.

The chain recombines TRBV7-9 with TRBJ2-5; D is undetermined. The CDR3 has 13 residues. The V gene's germline CDR1 is SEHNR and CDR2 FQNEAQ (reference sequence). Trimming removed 1 base from V and 3 bases from J, with 6 bases in between. CDR3 in DNA: TGTGCCAGCAGCTTAGAGTTAGAAGAGACCCAGTACTTC. Amino acids: CASSLELEETQYF.

The CDR3: CATSDLYGYTF. Here the CDR3 DNA reads TGTGCCACCAGTGATTTGTATGGCTACACCTTC. The gene calls are TRBV24-1 and TRBJ1-2; D is undetermined. The CDR3 consists of 11 residues. Germline values: CDR1 KGHDR, CDR2 SFDVKD. V was trimmed by 0 bases and J by 5 bases, leaving 0 bases between them.

The chain carries TRBV12-3 or TRBV12-4 and TRBJ2-2, with 11 positions matching TRBD2. The J segment lost 4 bases and the V segment lost 6 bases, leaving 4 bases of the junction unmatched. The CDR3 has 15 residues. The chain's CDR3 is CASSYSGRGTGELFF. CDR3 DNA sequence: TGTGCCAGCAGCTATAGCGGGAGGGGCACCGGGGAGCTGTTTTTT.

Many counts were recorded for this clonotype. This chain connects TRBV9 to TRBJ2-2; TRBD2 might be the D (6 bases). Germline V gene data show CDR1 as SGDLS and CDR2 as YYNGEE. The CDR3 is 15 residues long. The germline V and J ends were trimmed by 4 bases and 1 base, with 11 bases remaining between them. CDR3 sequence reads: CASSQAGRNTGELFF. Written as DNA, the CDR3 is TGTGCCAGCAGCCAGGCGGGAAGGAACACCGGGGAGCTGTTTTTT.

The rearrangement joins TRBV28 to TRBJ2-3, with D uncertain. Germline V lookup: CDR1 MDHEN, CDR2 SYDVKM. The V end was cut by 3 bases, the J end by 2 bases, with 9 bases between. This CDR3 spans 14 amino acids. This chain's CDR3 is CASSFQTITDTQYF. The CDR3 DNA sequence: TGTGCCAGCAGTTTTCAGACGATCACAGATACGCAGTATTTT.

This chain joins TRBV28 and TRBJ2-5; D might be TRBD1 (5 bases). The V gene's germline CDR1 is MDHEN and CDR2 SYDVKM. CDR3 length: 14 amino acids. Trimming pared 1 base from V and 2 bases from J, leaving 8 bases between. CDR3 residues: CASSLYRTQETQYF. DNA of the CDR3: TGTGCCAGCAGTTTATACCGGACACAAGAGACCCAGTACTTC.

This rearrangement joins TRBV11-3 to TRBJ2-1; D unresolved. The CDR3 is 14 amino acids. Looked up from germline, CDR1 is SGHNT and CDR2 is YENEEA. Trimming took 5 bases from V and 4 from J, leaving 12 bases between them. CDR3 bases: TGTGCCAGCAGCCATGGGTCGAGATACAATGAGCAGTTCTTC. Translation: CASSHGSRYNEQFF.

The genes are TRBV11-2 and TRBJ1-1; D is unclear. CDR3 size: 13 residues. Germline-derived CDR1 and CDR2 are SGHAT and FQNNGV. V gave up 2 bases and J gave up 3 bases, with 7 bases separating them. In nucleotides, the CDR3 is TGTGCCAGCAGCTTAATGAGGGACACTGAAGCTTTCTTT. It codes for CASSLMRDTEAFF.

The chain links TRBV6-6 to TRBJ2-2, with D maybe TRBD1 (6 bases). Germline-derived CDR1 and CDR2 are MNHNY and SVGAGI (reference sequence). The V and J ends lost 8 bases and 0 bases respectively, with 13 bases between them. The CDR3 is 15 amino acids. CDR3: CASVRGHPNTGELFF. The CDR3 nucleotides read TGTGCCAGCGTCCGGGGACACCCGAACACCGGGGAGCTGTTTTTT.

Only a few counts were recorded for this clonotype. V is TRBV20-1 and J is TRBJ2-5; TRBD1 matches 7 bases. Unmatched junction bases numbered 7, after V lost 4 bases and J lost 5 bases. The CDR3 spans 13 residues. The germline gives CDR1 DFQATT, CDR2 SNEGSKA (reference sequence). The CDR3 loop is CSATRGWDETQYF. Written as DNA, the CDR3 is TGCAGTGCTACCAGGGGGTGGGATGAGACCCAGTACTTC.

The genes are TRBV20-1 and TRBJ2-7; 7 bases align to TRBD2. Germline CDR1 and CDR2: DFQATT and SNEGSKA (reference sequence). The trim removed 3 bases at V and 2 bases at J, leaving 4 bases unmatched. The CDR3 runs to 13 residues. CDR3 nucleotide sequence: TGCAGTGCTAGTAGAGGGACTACCTACGAGCAGTACTTC. Its translation: CSASRGTTYEQYF.

The chain combines TRBV28 with TRBJ1-6, with 10 bases fitting TRBD1. Germline CDR1 reads MDHEN; CDR2 reads SYDVKM. V lost 10 bases, J lost 7 bases, and 7 bases stayed unmatched. The CDR3 sequence is 14 residues long. The CDR3 protein is CANAPTGGNSPLHF. As DNA, the CDR3 is TGTGCCAACGCCCCGACAGGGGGCAATTCACCCCTCCACTTT. Complete variable domain (other parts from reference TRBV28 and TRBJ1-6): DVKVTQSSRYLVKRTGEKVFLECVQDMDHENMFWYRQDPGLGLRLIYFSYDVKMKEKGDIPEGYSVSREKKERFSLILESASTNQTSMYLCANAPTGGNSPLHFGNGTRLTVT.

This clonotype appeared a few times. The chain carries TRBV7-3 and TRBJ2-1, with D unclear. Per germline, CDR1 SGHTA and CDR2 FQGTGA. There are 16 residues in the CDR3. V was clipped by 4 bases and J by 3 bases, with 16 bases between them. The DNA for the CDR3 is TGTGCCAGCAGCTCGAACCCCCGGCTGGGCTACAATGAGCAGTTCTTC. This codes for CASSSNPRLGYNEQFF. Filled out from reference TRBV7-3 and TRBJ2-1, the complete variable domain reads GAGVSQTPSNKVTEKGKYVELRCDPISGHTALYWYRQSLGQGPEFLIYFQGTGAADDSGLPNDRFFAVRPEGSVSTLKIQRTERGDSAVYLCASSSNPRLGYNEQFFGPGTRLTVL.

The V call is TRBV11-2, the J call TRBJ2-5; tentative D call: TRBD2 (6 bases). The CDR3 length is 15 residues. Germline lookup yields CDR1 SGHAT and CDR2 FQNNGV. Trimming removed 4 bases from V and 0 bases from J, with 12 bases in between. This CDR3 is CASSSRGTNQETQYF. The CDR3 bases are TGTGCCAGCAGCTCGCGGGGTACAAACCAAGAGACCCAGTACTTC. The full variable domain, its missing parts supplied by reference TRBV11-2 and TRBJ2-5, is EAGVAQSPRYKIIEKRQSVAFWCNPISGHATLYWYQQILGQGPKLLIQFQNNGVVDDSQLPKDRFSAERLKGVDSTLKIQPAKLEDSAVYLCASSSRGTNQETQYFGPGTRLLVL.

Only a few counts were recorded for this clonotype. The genes are TRBV10-3 and TRBJ2-7; 8 bases fit TRBD1. With 4 bases clipped from V and 7 bases from J, the junction kept 0 bases outside the gene matches. Germline CDR1 and CDR2: ENHRY and SYGVKD. The CDR3 is 11 amino acids. In DNA form, the CDR3 reads TGTGCCATCAGTGGGACAGGGGAGCAGTACTTC. Translation: CAISGTGEQYF.

This clonotype was picked up many times. The gene calls are TRBV12-5 and TRBJ1-1; unclear D gene. This CDR3 spans 12 amino acids. Trimming left V 1 base short and J 7 bases short, with 7 bases between. Germline V CDR1 and CDR2: LGHNT, FRNRAP. The CDR3 region is CASGLGTFEAFF. As DNA, the CDR3 is TGTGCTAGTGGTTTGGGGACTTTTGAAGCTTTCTTT.

This clonotype came up a few times. This chain joins TRBV27 and TRBJ2-6; D perhaps matches TRBD1 (5 bases). Looked up from germline, CDR1 is MNHEY and CDR2 is SMNVEV (reference sequence). This CDR3 comprises 16 residues. Deletions cut 4 bases from V and 1 base from J, with 11 bases between. In nucleotides, the CDR3 is TGTGCCAGCAGTTCACGCGCAGGGTCTGGGGCCAACGTCCTGACTTTC. The encoded protein is CASSSRAGSGANVLTF.

This clonotype occurred many times. V and J are TRBV6-5 and TRBJ1-2, with TRBD1 as a possible D gene (5 bases). This CDR3 has 13 amino acids. V lost 6 bases to trimming and J lost 7 bases, with 15 bases between them. Germline CDR1 reads MNHEY; CDR2 reads SVGAGI. The CDR3 region is CASSRDPSAGYTF. The CDR3 DNA reads as TGTGCCAGCAGCCGGGACCCCTCCGCTGGCTACACCTTC.

V gene TRBV5-1 combines with J gene TRBJ2-5; possible D gene TRBD2, 5 bases. The CDR3 length is 14 residues. The V and J ends lost 1 base and 4 bases respectively, with 11 bases between them. From germline, CDR1 is SGHRS and CDR2 YFSETQ. CDR3 nucleotides: TGCGCCAGCAGCTTGCGGTCTGGGAGAGAGACCCAGTACTTC. Residues: CASSLRSGRETQYF.

This clonotype occurred many times. The chain couples TRBV7-9 to TRBJ1-1, with 8 positions matching TRBD1. CDR3 length equals 14 residues. With 3 bases clipped from V and 7 bases from J, the junction kept 7 bases outside the gene matches. From germline, CDR1 is SEHNR and CDR2 FQNEAQ (reference sequence). The CDR3 DNA is TGTGCCAGCAGCTTGTCCCGACAGGGGAATGAAGCTTTCTTT. It codes for CASSLSRQGNEAFF.

This clonotype was detected many times. The chain carries TRBV7-9 and TRBJ2-5; D may be TRBD2 (5 bases). V was shortened by 4 bases and J by 8 bases, with 8 bases between the two germline ends. This CDR3 has 11 residues. Germline-derived CDR1 and CDR2 are SEHNR and FQNEAQ (reference sequence). CDR3 bases: TGTGCCAGCAGCTCCCTAGCTACCCAGTACTTC. Its translation: CASSSLATQYF. The whole variable domain, remainder taken from reference TRBV7-9 and TRBJ2-5, is DTGVSQNPRHKITKRGQNVTFRCDPISEHNRLYWYRQTLGQGPEFLTYFQNEAQLEKSRLLSDRFSAERPKGSFSTLEIQRTEQGDSAMYLCASSSLATQYFGPGTRLLVL.

The CDR3 DNA reads TGTGCCAGCAGTTTTCAGCGGGATACCGGGGAGCTGTTTTTT. Its protein product is CASSFQRDTGELFF. This chain connects TRBV28 to TRBJ2-2; 7 bases fit TRBD2. The CDR3 is 14 amino acids. Germline V gene lookup returns CDR1 MDHEN and CDR2 SYDVKM. The V gene end was trimmed by 3 bases and the J gene end by 5 bases; junction bases not matched to a gene: 3. Full variable domain (rest looked up from reference TRBV28 and TRBJ2-2): DVKVTQSSRYLVKRTGEKVFLECVQDMDHENMFWYRQDPGLGLRLIYFSYDVKMKEKGDIPEGYSVSREKKERFSLILESASTNQTSMYLCASSFQRDTGELFFGEGSRLTVL.